The 5 T cell receptor beta chains in this list originate from one sample, sequenced in a study of Ad26.COV2.S vaccination and SARS-CoV-2 variants. As for treatment: some 20 received Ad26.COV2.S at low or high dose, single or two shots; five or six received placebo; per-sample allocation not given. Each sample was drawn 63 days after the first injection (of vaccine or placebo). Generated by immunoSEQ multiplex PCR, the TCRdb table keeps only in-frame clones and is missing some. Of approximately 340,000 clones in the sample, more than 75% are singletons; the top ten hold 3.3%. Sequenced material: peripheral blood, taken in a trial of Ad26.COV2.S vaccine versus placebo. These TCRs come from a person between 18 and 65 years old who received the Ad26.COV2.S COVID-19 vaccine or a placebo.

The chain carries TRBV2 and TRBJ2-6; the D gene is possibly TRBD1 (7 bases). CDR3 length equals 16 residues. Germline loops: CDR1 SNHLY, CDR2 FYNNEI. Trimming removed 9 bases at V and 1 base at J, with 16 bases between. The CDR3 loop is CARRRGPFSGANVLTF. For the CDR3, the DNA is TGTGCCAGGCGGAGGGGGCCCTTTTCTGGGGCCAACGTCCTGACTTTC. The variable domain in full, completed from reference TRBV2 and TRBJ2-6, reads EPEVTQTPSHQVTQMGQEVILRCVPISNHLYFYWYRQILGQKVEFLVSFYNNEISEKSEIFDDQFSVERPDGSNFTLKIRSTKLEDSAMYFCARRRGPFSGANVLTFGAGSRLTVL.

The gene calls are TRBV5-1 and TRBJ2-1; TRBD2 matches 10 bases. After removal of 2 bases from V and 7 bases from J, the junction contained 6 bases not matched to a gene. There are 15 residues in the CDR3. Germline V gene sequence: CDR1 SGHRS, CDR2 YFSETQ. The CDR3 coding sequence is TGCGCCAGCAGCTTCCTAGCGGGAGTTACAAATGAGCAGTTCTTC. Its protein product is CASSFLAGVTNEQFF.

This chain connects TRBV3-1 (or the pseudogene TRBV3-2) to TRBJ2-5; unclear D gene. The V end lost 2 bases, the J end lost 4 bases, and 8 bases lay between the germline ends. The CDR3 totals 13 residues. From germline, CDR1 is LGHDT and CDR2 YNNKEL (reference sequence). The CDR3 region has the DNA TGTGCCAGCAGCCAAAATTACCGAGAGACCCAGTACTTC. It translates to CASSQNYRETQYF.

The genes are TRBV18 and TRBJ2-5; D remains unclear. The CDR3 spans 12 residues. The V gene lost 4 bases and the J gene lost 1 base, with 4 bases spanning the gap. In germline, CDR1 is KGHSH, CDR2 LQKENI. CDR3 sequence reads: CASSRPQETQYF. The CDR3 region has the DNA TGTGCCAGCTCACGGCCCCAAGAGACCCAGTACTTC.

The rearrangement links TRBV19 to TRBJ1-5, with D unclear. The CDR3 sequence is 14 residues long. The V and J ends lost 4 bases and 0 bases respectively, with 7 bases between them. Germline CDR1 and CDR2: LNHDA and SQIVND (reference sequence). CDR3 DNA: TGTGCCAGTAGTACCTCCTATAGCAATCAGCCCCAGCATTTT. Protein: CASSTSYSNQPQHF.